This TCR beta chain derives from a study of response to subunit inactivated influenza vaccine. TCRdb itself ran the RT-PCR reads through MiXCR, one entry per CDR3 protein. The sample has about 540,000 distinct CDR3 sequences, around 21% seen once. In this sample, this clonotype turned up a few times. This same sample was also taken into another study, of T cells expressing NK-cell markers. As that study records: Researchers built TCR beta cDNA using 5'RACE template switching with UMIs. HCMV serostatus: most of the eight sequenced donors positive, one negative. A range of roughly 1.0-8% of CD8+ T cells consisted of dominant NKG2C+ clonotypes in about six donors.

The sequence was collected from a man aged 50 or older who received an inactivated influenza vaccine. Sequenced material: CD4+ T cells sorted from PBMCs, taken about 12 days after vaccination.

CDR3 sequence (DNA): TGTGCCAGCAGCGCCCAGAATGGGGAGTTGAACACCGGGGAGCTGTTTTTT. Amino acids: CASSAQNGELNTGELFF. V gene TRBV2 combines with J gene TRBJ2-2, with D perhaps TRBD2 (5 bases). This CDR3 is 17 amino acids long. Germline CDR1 reads SNHLY; CDR2 reads FYNNEI. Trimming removed 6 bases at V and 1 base at J, with 18 bases between.